This is a list of T cell receptor beta chains from one sample in a study of human T cells and chemical hapten exposure. TCRdb re-analysed the RACE reads in MiXCR, keeping a single row per CDR3 protein. The sample lists roughly 130,000 distinct CDR3 sequences; approximately 10% were seen once. The source material was whole blood, sampled in connection with sensitization to the hapten diphenylcyclopropenone (DPC). The origin of the receptors is a woman between 45 and 60 years old with alopecia areata. Some clones in this sample may be carry-over from other donors' samples. Both conserved end residues are part of each CDR3. The order of the fields is J gene, V gene, clone size, D gene, CDR3 protein, CDR3 DNA. A D gene is named only where the DNA matches it firmly. Only part of the rows carry a size: once, few, many, or a class if the clone is expanded.

j_gene: TRBJ1-5; v_gene: TRBV5-6; abundance: few; d_gene: -; CDR3aa: CASSFGRGAHQPQHF; CDR3nt: TGTGCCAGCAGCTTCGGTCGAGGAGCTCATCAGCCCCAGCATTTT
j_gene: TRBJ2-7; v_gene: TRBV3-1; abundance: few; d_gene: TRBD2; CDR3aa: CASSQAGGPTYEQYF; CDR3nt: TGTGCCAGCAGCCAAGCGGGGGGGCCGACCTACGAGCAGTACTTC
j_gene: TRBJ2-5; v_gene: TRBV3-1; abundance: -; d_gene: -; CDR3aa: CASSQWPAEYF; CDR3nt: TGTGCCAGCAGCCAGTGGCCGGCAGAGTACTTC
j_gene: TRBJ1-5; v_gene: TRBV28; abundance: -; d_gene: -; CDR3aa: CASSLSVGVGNQPQHF; CDR3nt: TGTGCCAGCAGTTTATCGGTAGGGGTGGGCAATCAGCCCCAGCATTTT
j_gene: TRBJ2-2; v_gene: TRBV6-5; abundance: -; d_gene: -; CDR3aa: CASSYSITGRLVGGELFF; CDR3nt: TGTGCCAGCAGTTACTCGATAACCGGGAGACTAGTAGGCGGGGAGCTGTTTTTT
j_gene: TRBJ2-7; v_gene: TRBV7-2; abundance: -; d_gene: TRBD2; CDR3aa: CASSLVAGYEQYF; CDR3nt: TGTGCCAGCAGCTTGGTAGCGGGCTACGAGCAGTACTTC
j_gene: TRBJ2-7; v_gene: TRBV27; abundance: few; d_gene: -; CDR3aa: CASSLFNTPSYEQYF; CDR3nt: TGTGCCAGCAGTTTATTTAACACGCCGTCCTACGAGCAGTACTTC
j_gene: TRBJ1-1; v_gene: TRBV5-1; abundance: few; d_gene: TRBD1; CDR3aa: CASSSGRTGLETEAFF; CDR3nt: TGCGCCAGCAGCTCGGGCAGGACAGGGCTAGAGACTGAAGCTTTCTTT
j_gene: TRBJ1-2; v_gene: TRBV7-2; abundance: -; d_gene: -; CDR3aa: CASSLDPGFNGYTF; CDR3nt: TGTGCCAGCAGCTTAGATCCGGGGTTCAATGGCTACACCTTC
j_gene: TRBJ2-5; v_gene: TRBV7-2; abundance: few; d_gene: TRBD2; CDR3aa: CASSLLGLAAQETQYF; CDR3nt: TGTGCCAGCAGCCTGCTTGGACTAGCGGCCCAAGAGACCCAGTACTTC
j_gene: TRBJ1-3; v_gene: TRBV6-5; abundance: -; d_gene: -; CDR3aa: CASSYSQGTGNTIYF; CDR3nt: TGTGCCAGCAGTTACTCGCAGGGCACTGGAAACACCATATATTTT
j_gene: TRBJ2-3; v_gene: TRBV20-1; abundance: few; d_gene: TRBD2; CDR3aa: CSARDQAGGNTQYF; CDR3nt: TGCAGTGCTAGAGATCAAGCGGGAGGAAATACGCAGTATTTT
j_gene: TRBJ2-1; v_gene: TRBV5-1; abundance: many; d_gene: -; CDR3aa: CASSLDPSPYNEQFF; CDR3nt: TGCGCCAGCAGCTTGGACCCCAGCCCCTACAATGAGCAGTTCTTC
j_gene: TRBJ1-5; v_gene: TRBV7-2; abundance: -; d_gene: -; CDR3aa: CASSSFPMPEGGQPQHF; CDR3nt: TGTGCCAGCAGCTCCTTCCCCATGCCAGAAGGTGGCCAGCCCCAGCATTTT
j_gene: TRBJ2-5; v_gene: TRBV7-2; abundance: -; d_gene: -; CDR3aa: CASSLGASGLQETQYF; CDR3nt: TGTGCCAGCAGCCTGGGGGCTAGCGGACTCCAAGAGACCCAGTACTTC
j_gene: TRBJ1-1; v_gene: TRBV6-1; abundance: few; d_gene: -; CDR3aa: CASTTSEVNTEAFF; CDR3nt: TGTGCCAGCACAACCAGTGAGGTAAACACTGAAGCTTTCTTT
j_gene: TRBJ1-6; v_gene: TRBV25-1; abundance: -; d_gene: -; CDR3aa: CASSGVGGSYNSPLHF; CDR3nt: TGTGCCAGCAGTGGGGTTGGGGGATCCTATAATTCACCCCTCCACTTT
j_gene: TRBJ1-2; v_gene: TRBV13; abundance: many; d_gene: -; CDR3aa: CASAAGTYGYTF; CDR3nt: TGTGCCAGCGCGGCGGGGACCTATGGCTACACCTTC
j_gene: TRBJ1-2; v_gene: TRBV6-1; abundance: many; d_gene: -; CDR3aa: CASSEGFGNYGYTF; CDR3nt: TGTGCCAGCAGTGAAGGGTTCGGGAACTATGGCTACACCTTC
j_gene: TRBJ2-3; v_gene: TRBV12-3/TRBV12-4; abundance: -; d_gene: -; CDR3aa: CASTPGRDADTQYF; CDR3nt: TGTGCCAGCACCCCAGGTCGCGACGCAGATACGCAGTATTTT
j_gene: TRBJ2-3; v_gene: TRBV20-1; abundance: few; d_gene: -; CDR3aa: CSARLGGGADTQYF; CDR3nt: TGCAGTGCTAGACTAGGTGGAGGGGCAGATACGCAGTATTTT
j_gene: TRBJ2-1; v_gene: TRBV27; abundance: once; d_gene: -; CDR3aa: CASTLLRGNEQFF; CDR3nt: TGTGCCAGCACCCTCCTTAGGGGAAATGAGCAGTTCTTC
j_gene: TRBJ2-3; v_gene: TRBV5-5; abundance: few; d_gene: TRBD2; CDR3aa: CASSLVLAGRDTQYF; CDR3nt: TGTGCCAGCAGCTTGGTGTTAGCGGGGAGAGATACGCAGTATTTT
j_gene: TRBJ2-2; v_gene: TRBV6-6; abundance: -; d_gene: -; CDR3aa: CASSARTGATGELFF; CDR3nt: TGTGCCAGCAGTGCCCGGACGGGAGCAACCGGGGAGCTGTTTTTT
j_gene: TRBJ2-3; v_gene: TRBV12-3/TRBV12-4; abundance: few; d_gene: -; CDR3aa: CASSLRPNTDTQYF; CDR3nt: TGTGCCAGCAGTCTCAGACCCAACACAGATACGCAGTATTTT
j_gene: TRBJ2-1; v_gene: TRBV5-1; abundance: -; d_gene: -; CDR3aa: CASSLGGAGYNEQFF; CDR3nt: TGCGCCAGCAGCTTAGGGGGGGCGGGCTACAATGAGCAGTTCTTC